This record covers a single TCR beta chain. The CDR3 runs 17 residues. The ends lost 1 base at V and 2 bases at J; junction bases unmatched: 10. CDR1 is LNHDA and CDR2 is SQIVND in the germline V gene (reference sequence). This sample stems from a study of Ad26.COV2.S vaccination and SARS-CoV-2 variants. Method: immunoSEQ multiplex PCR; TCRdb's copy keeps in-frame clones and lacks some. Counted here are about 680,000 clones, 80% to 90% occurring once; the ten biggest clones make up over 1.3%. Treatment: about 20 received Ad26.COV2.S at low or high dose, single or two shots; roughly five received placebo; per-sample allocation not given. Day 63 after the first vaccine or placebo injection was the time point for sampling.

The origin of this receptor is a person aged 18-60 years who received the Ad26.COV2.S COVID-19 vaccine or a placebo. The sample in question was peripheral blood, obtained in a trial of Ad26.COV2.S vaccine versus placebo. The V call is TRBV19, the J call TRBJ2-5, with 7 bases lining up with TRBD1. The CDR3 region has the DNA TGTGCCAGTAGTATAGCCACGACAGGGAGTGGGCAAGAGACCCAGTACTTC. It encodes CASSIATTGSGQETQYF.